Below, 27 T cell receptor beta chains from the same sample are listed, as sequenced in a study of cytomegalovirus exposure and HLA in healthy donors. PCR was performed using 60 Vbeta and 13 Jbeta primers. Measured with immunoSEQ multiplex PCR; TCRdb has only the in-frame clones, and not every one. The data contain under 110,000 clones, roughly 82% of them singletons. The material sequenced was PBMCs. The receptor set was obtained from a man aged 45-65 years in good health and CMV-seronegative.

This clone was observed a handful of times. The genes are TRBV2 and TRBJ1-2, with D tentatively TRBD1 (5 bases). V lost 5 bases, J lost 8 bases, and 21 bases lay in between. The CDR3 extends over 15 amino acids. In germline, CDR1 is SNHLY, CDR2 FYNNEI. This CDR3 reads CASSPRTTGSEGYTF. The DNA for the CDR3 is TGTGCCAGCAGTCCGAGGACAACAGGTTCAGAGGGCTACACCTTC.

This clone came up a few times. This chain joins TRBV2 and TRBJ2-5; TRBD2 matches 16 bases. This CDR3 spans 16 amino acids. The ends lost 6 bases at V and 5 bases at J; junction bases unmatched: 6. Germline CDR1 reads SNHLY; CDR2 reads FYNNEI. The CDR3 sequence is CASRAGLAGGQETQYF. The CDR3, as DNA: TGTGCCAGCAGGGCGGGACTAGCGGGGGGGCAGGAGACCCAGTACTTC.

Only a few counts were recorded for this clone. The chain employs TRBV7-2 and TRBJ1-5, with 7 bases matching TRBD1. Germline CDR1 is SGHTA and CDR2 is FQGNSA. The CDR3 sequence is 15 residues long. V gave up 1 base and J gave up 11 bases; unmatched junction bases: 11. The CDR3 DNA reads TGTGCCAGCAGCTTAGTAGCGACAGGGCAAGGGGCCCAGCATTTT. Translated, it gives CASSLVATGQGAQHF.

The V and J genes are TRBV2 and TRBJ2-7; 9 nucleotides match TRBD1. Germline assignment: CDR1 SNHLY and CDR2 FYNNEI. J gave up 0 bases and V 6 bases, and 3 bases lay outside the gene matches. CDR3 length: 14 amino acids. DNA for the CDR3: TGTGCCAGCAGGGGACAGGGCAGCTCCTACGAGCAGTACTTC. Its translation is CASRGQGSSYEQYF.

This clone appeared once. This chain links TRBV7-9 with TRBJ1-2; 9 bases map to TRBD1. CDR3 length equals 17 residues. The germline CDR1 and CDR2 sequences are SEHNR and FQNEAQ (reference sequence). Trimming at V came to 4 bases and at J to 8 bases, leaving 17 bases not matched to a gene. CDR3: CASSSLATTGTGPGYTF. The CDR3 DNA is TGTGCCAGCAGCTCGCTTGCGACTACCGGGACAGGGCCCGGCTACACCTTC. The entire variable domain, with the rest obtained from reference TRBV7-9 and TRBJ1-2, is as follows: DTGVSQNPRHKITKRGQNVTFRCDPISEHNRLYWYRQTLGQGPEFLTYFQNEAQLEKSRLLSDRFSAERPKGSFSTLEIQRTEQGDSAMYLCASSSLATTGTGPGYTFGSGTRLTVV.

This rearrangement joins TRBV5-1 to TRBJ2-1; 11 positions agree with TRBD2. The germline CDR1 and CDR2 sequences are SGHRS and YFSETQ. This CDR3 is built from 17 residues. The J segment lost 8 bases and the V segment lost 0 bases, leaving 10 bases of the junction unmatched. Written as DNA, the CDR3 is TGCGCCAGCAGCTTGGGCCCCTTTAGCGGGGGGGCCTATGAGCAGTTCTTC. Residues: CASSLGPFSGGAYEQFF.

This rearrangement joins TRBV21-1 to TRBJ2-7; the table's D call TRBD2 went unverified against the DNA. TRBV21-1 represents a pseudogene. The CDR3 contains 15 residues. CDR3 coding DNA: TGTGCCAGCAGGGAGGGCTGCGGTCGGGCCTACGAGCAGTACGTC. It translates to CASREGCGRAYEQYV.

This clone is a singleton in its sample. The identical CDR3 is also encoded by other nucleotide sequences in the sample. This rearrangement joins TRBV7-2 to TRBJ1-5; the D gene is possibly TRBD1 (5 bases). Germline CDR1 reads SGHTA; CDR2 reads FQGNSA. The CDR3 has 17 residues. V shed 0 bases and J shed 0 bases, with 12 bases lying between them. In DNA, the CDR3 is TGTGCCAGCAGCTTAGCGTCGCAGGGCTATAGCAATCAGCCCCAGCATTTT. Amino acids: CASSLASQGYSNQPQHF.

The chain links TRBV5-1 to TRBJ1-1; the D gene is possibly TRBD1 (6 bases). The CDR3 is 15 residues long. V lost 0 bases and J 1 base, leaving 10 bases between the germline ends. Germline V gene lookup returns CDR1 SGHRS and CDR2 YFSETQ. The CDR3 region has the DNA TGCGCCAGCAGCTTGGCGGTGACAGGGAACACTGAAGCTTTCTTT. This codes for CASSLAVTGNTEAFF.

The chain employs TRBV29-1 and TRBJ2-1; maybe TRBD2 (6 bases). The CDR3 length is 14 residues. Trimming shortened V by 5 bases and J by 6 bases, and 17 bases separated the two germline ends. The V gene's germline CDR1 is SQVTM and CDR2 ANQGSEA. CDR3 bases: TGCAGCGTTCTCGGGGGTGGGGGATCCAATGAGCAGTTCTTC. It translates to CSVLGGGGSNEQFF.

The CDR3 coding sequence is TGTGCCAGCAGCTCCGGACTAGCGGGCACAGATACGCAGTATTTT. Protein sequence: CASSSGLAGTDTQYF. The V call is TRBV11-2, the J call TRBJ2-3; 10 positions match TRBD2. This CDR3 contains 15 residues. The junction had 2 bases not matched to a gene; V was cut back by 4 bases and J by 1 base. CDR1 is SGHAT, CDR2 FQNNGV, per germline.

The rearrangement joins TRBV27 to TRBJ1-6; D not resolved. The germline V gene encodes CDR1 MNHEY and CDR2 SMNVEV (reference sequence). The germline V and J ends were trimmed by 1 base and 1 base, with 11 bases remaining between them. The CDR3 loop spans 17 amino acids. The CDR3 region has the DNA TGTGCCAGCAGTTTATTGGCCCCAGGATCCTATAATTCACCCCTCCACTTT. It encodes CASSLLAPGSYNSPLHF.

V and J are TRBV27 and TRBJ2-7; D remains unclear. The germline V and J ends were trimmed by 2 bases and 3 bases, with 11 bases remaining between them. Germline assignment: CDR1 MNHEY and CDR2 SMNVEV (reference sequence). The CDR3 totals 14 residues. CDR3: CASSLPTRDYEQYV. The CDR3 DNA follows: TGTGCCAGCAGTTTACCGACAAGGGACTACGAGCAGTACGTC.

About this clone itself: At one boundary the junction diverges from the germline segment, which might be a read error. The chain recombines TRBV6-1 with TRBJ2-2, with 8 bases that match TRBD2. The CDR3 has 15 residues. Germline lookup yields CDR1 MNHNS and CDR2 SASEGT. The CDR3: CASGERGGGTGELFF. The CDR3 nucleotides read TGTGCCAGCGGTGAACGGGGGGGAGGTACCGGGGAGCTGTTTTTT.

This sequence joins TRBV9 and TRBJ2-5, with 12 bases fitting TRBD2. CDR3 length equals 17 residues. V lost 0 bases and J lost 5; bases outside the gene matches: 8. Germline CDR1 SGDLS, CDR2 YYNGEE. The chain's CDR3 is CASSVAWASGGVETQYF. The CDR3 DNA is TGTGCCAGCAGCGTAGCTTGGGCTAGCGGGGGGGTGGAGACCCAGTACTTC. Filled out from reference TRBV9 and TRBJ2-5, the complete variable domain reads DSGVTQTPKHLITATGQRVTLRCSPRSGDLSVYWYQQSLDQGLQFLIQYYNGEERAKGNILERFSAQQFPDLHSELNLSSLELGDSALYFCASSVAWASGGVETQYFGPGTRLLVL.

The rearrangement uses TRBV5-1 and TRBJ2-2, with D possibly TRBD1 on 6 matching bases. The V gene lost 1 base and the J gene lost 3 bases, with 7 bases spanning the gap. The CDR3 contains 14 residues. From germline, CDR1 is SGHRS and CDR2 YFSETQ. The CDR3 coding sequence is TGCGCCAGCAGCTTGTACAGGGACACCGGGGAGCTGTTTTTT. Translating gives CASSLYRDTGELFF.

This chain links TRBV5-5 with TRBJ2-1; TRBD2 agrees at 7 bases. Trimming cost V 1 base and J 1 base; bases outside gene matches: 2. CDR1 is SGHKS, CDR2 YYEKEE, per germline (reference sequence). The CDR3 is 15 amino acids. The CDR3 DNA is TGTGCCAGCAGCTTGTGGGGGGGTTCCTACAATGAGCAGTTCTTC. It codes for CASSLWGGSYNEQFF. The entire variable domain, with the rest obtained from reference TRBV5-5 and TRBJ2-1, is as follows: DAGVTQSPTHLIKTRGQQVTLRCSPISGHKSVSWYQQVLGQGPQFIFQYYEKEERGRGNFPDRFSARQFPNYSSELNVNALLLGDSALYLCASSLWGGSYNEQFFGPGTRLTVL.

The CDR3 DNA is TGTGCCAGCAGCTTAGCGACAGGGGGGGAGACCCAGTACTTC. Protein product: CASSLATGGETQYF. The gene calls are TRBV7-6 and TRBJ2-5, with 9 positions matching TRBD1. The CDR3 sequence is 14 residues long. The germline gives CDR1 SGHVS, CDR2 FNYEAQ. The J segment lost 5 bases and the V segment lost 0 bases, leaving 1 base of the junction unmatched.

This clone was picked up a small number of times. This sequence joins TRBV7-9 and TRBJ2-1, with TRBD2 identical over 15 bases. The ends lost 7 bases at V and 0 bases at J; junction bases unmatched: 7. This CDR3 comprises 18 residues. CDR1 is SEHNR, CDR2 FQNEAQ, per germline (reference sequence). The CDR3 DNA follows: TGTGCCAGCATCCGGACTAGCGGGGGGGAAACCTCCTACAATGAGCAGTTCTTC. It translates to CASIRTSGGETSYNEQFF.

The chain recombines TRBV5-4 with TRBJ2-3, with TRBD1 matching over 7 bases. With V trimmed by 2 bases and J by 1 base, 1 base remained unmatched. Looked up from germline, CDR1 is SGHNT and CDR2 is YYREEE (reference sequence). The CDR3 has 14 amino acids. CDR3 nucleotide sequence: TGTGCCAGCAGCTTAGACAGGGGCACAGATACGCAGTATTTT. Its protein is CASSLDRGTDTQYF. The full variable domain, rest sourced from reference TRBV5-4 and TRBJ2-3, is ETGVTQSPTHLIKTRGQQVTLRCSSQSGHNTVSWYQQALGQGPQFIFQYYREEENGRGNFPPRFSGLQFPNYSSELNVNALELDDSALYLCASSLDRGTDTQYFGPGTRLTVL.

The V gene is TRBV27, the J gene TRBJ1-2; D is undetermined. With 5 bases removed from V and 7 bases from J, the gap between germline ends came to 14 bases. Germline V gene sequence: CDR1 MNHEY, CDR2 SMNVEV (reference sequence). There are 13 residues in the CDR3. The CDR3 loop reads CASSTLAVGGYTF. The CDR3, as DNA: TGTGCCAGCAGTACCCTCGCGGTGGGTGGCTACACCTTC.

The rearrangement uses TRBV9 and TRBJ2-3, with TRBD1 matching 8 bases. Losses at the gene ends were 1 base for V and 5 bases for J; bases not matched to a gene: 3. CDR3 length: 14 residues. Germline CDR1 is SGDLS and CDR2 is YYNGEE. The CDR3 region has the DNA TGTGCCAGCAGCGTAACAGGGGGGCAAGATACGCAGTATTTT. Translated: CASSVTGGQDTQYF.

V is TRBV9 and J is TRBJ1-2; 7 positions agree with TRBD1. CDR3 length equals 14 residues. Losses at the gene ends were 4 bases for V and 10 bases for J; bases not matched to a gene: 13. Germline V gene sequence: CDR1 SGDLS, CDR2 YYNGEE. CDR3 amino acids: CASSPGSGQSIYTF. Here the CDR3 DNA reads TGTGCCAGCAGCCCCGGGTCGGGACAGTCGATCTACACCTTC.

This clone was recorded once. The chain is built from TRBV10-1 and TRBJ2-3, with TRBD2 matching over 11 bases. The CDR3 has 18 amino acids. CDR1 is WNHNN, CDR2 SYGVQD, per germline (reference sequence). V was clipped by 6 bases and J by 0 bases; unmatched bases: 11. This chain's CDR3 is CASSLSGLAATSTDTQYF. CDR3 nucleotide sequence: TGCGCCAGCAGCTTGTCGGGACTAGCGGCAACTAGCACAGATACGCAGTATTTT.

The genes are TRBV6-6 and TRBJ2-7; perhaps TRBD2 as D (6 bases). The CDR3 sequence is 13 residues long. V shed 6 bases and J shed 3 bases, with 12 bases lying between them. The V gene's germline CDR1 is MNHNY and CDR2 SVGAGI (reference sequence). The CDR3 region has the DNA TGTGCCAGCAGCCTCGGGACTTACTACGAGCAGTACGTC. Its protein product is CASSLGTYYEQYV.

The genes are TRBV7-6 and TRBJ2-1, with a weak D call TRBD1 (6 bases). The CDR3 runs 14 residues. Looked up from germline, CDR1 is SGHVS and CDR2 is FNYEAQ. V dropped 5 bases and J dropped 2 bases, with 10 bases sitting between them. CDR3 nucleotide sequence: TGTGCCAGCAGCCCCCAGGGGCCCTACAATGAGCAGTTCTTC. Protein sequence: CASSPQGPYNEQFF.

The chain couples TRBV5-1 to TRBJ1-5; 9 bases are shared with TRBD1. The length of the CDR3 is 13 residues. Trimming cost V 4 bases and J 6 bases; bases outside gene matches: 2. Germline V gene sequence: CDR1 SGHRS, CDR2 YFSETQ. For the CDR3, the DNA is TGCGCCAGCAGCCTACAGGGGGCTCAGCCCCAGCATTTT. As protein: CASSLQGAQPQHF. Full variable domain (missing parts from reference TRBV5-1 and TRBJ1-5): KAGVTQTPRYLIKTRGQQVTLSCSPISGHRSVSWYQQTPGQGLQFLFEYFSETQRNKGNFPGRFSGRQFSNSRSEMNVSTLELGDSALYLCASSLQGAQPQHFGDGTRLSIL.